This T cell receptor beta chain originates from a study of shared clonotypes between healthy human individuals. TCRdb's copy holds only in-frame clones and misses some; the assay was immunoSEQ multiplex PCR. The data show approximately 1.5 million clones, 95% to 99% seen once. Germline CDR1 and CDR2: LNHNV and YYDKDF (reference sequence). The CDR3 runs 13 residues. With 3 bases removed from V and 5 bases from J, the gap between germline ends came to 10 bases. The rearrangement uses TRBV15 and TRBJ2-5; TRBD2 is a possible D gene (5 bases). The source material was naive CD4+ T cells sorted from blood. As to subset: CD45RA+ positively selected. This receptor was obtained from a man in his thirties or forties in good health. Written as DNA, the CDR3 is TGTGCCACCAGCAGTGATCCGGGGGAGACCCAGTACTTC. Amino acids: CATSSDPGETQYF.